The following is a T cell receptor beta chain sequence with its context. PCR primers comprised 60 Vbeta and 13 Jbeta primers. Data came from immunoSEQ multiplex PCR; TCRdb stores just in-frame clones and leaves some out. The profile shows 100,000 to 120,000 clones, 79% of them singletons. This sample stems from a study of cytomegalovirus exposure and HLA in healthy donors. The CDR3 consists of 16 residues. The germline V gene has CDR1 LNHNV and CDR2 YYDKDF (reference sequence). The rearrangement joins TRBV15 to TRBJ2-5; 8 positions agree with TRBD2. The J call may be incorrect, as the DNA end agrees better with TRBJ2-7. This receptor was taken from a man aged 30 to 39 in good health and CMV-seropositive. What was sequenced was PBMCs. The CDR3 bases are TGTGCCACCAGCAGGGGTACACTAGCGGATAACTACGAGCAGTACTTC. This translates into CATSRGTLADNYEQYF.